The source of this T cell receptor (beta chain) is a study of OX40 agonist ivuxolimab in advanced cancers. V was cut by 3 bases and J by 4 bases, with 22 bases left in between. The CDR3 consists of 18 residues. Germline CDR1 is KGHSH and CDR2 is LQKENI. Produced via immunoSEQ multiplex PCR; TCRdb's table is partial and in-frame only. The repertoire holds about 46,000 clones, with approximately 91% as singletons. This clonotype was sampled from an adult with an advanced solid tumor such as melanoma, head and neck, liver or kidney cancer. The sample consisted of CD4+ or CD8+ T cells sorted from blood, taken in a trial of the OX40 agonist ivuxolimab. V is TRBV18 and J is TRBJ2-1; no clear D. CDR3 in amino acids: CASSPFMSSTAGYNEQFF. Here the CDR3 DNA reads TGTGCCAGCTCACCTTTTATGTCGAGCACCGCCGGATACAATGAGCAGTTCTTC.